Listed here are 10 T cell receptor beta chains from one sample, sequenced in a study of cytomegalovirus exposure and HLA in healthy donors (dated by TCRdb to about 2017). Library prep was done by the immunoSEQ multiplex PCR assay. For the multiplex PCR, a mixture combining 60 forward primers for TCR Vbeta segments and 13 reverse primers for TCR Jbeta segments was used. TCRdb's version of the immuneACCESS table is confined to in-frame rearrangements and falls short of the full clone set. An unresolved V gene accounts for under half of the shortfall where checked; the remainder is of unknown origin. The sample yields about 92,000 clones; approximately 71% were counted once. The ten largest account for under 3% of the sample. Sequenced sample: PBMCs. Source of these receptors: a man between 45 and 60 years old in good health and CMV-seronegative.

This chain connects TRBV30 to TRBJ2-7, with D possibly being TRBD2 (5 bases). This CDR3 region has 13 residues. Trimming took off 2 bases at V and 4 bases at J, with 12 bases between the two ends. Germline lookup yields CDR1 GTSNPN and CDR2 SVGIG (reference sequence). CDR3: CAWSRGQPYEQYV. CDR3 in DNA: TGTGCCTGGAGTCGAGGGCAGCCATACGAGCAGTACGTC.

The chain carries TRBV30 and TRBJ2-2; weak D call: TRBD1 (6 bases). Germline V gene sequence: CDR1 GTSNPN, CDR2 SVGIG (reference sequence). This CDR3 is 14 amino acids long. V was clipped by 4 bases and J by 3 bases, with 12 bases between them. The CDR3 protein is CAWTPGQDTGELFF. CDR3 nucleotide sequence: TGTGCCTGGACCCCGGGACAAGACACCGGGGAGCTGTTTTTT.

The gene calls are TRBV28 and TRBJ1-6, with 7 bases that match TRBD1. Germline V CDR1 and CDR2: MDHEN, SYDVKM. The J segment lost 1 base and the V segment lost 6 bases, leaving 9 bases of the junction unmatched. CDR3 size: 17 residues. The CDR3 nucleotides are TGTGCCAGCAGCCCCCGGTACAGGGGTTCCTATAATTCACCCCTCCACTTT. It codes for CASSPRYRGSYNSPLHF.

The chain carries TRBV25-1 and TRBJ2-1, with D maybe TRBD2 (6 bases). Germline lookup yields CDR1 MGHDK and CDR2 SYGVNS. The ends were cut back, 4 bases at V and 4 bases at J, with 23 bases in the middle. The CDR3 extends over 18 amino acids. DNA for the CDR3: TGTGCCAGCAGTGGGGTCCCAGGACGGGGAGGCCTTTACAATGAGCAGTTCTTC. It yields the protein CASSGVPGRGGLYNEQFF.

There are many counts of this clone. The CDR3: CASSSAPGQGSSPLHF. The CDR3 coding sequence is TGTGCCAGCAGCTCGGCACCGGGACAGGGTTCTTCACCCCTCCACTTT. The rearrangement joins TRBV5-4 to TRBJ1-6; TRBD1 aligns across 9 bases. CDR1 SGHNT and CDR2 YYREEE come from the germline V gene (reference sequence). Trimming took 3 bases from V and 9 from J; bases not matched to a gene: 10. The length of the CDR3 is 16 residues.

CDR3 amino acids: CASSDSAGVYDEQYF. The DNA for the CDR3 is TGTGCCAGCAGCGACTCGGCAGGGGTTTACGACGAGCAGTACTTC. J is TRBJ2-7 and V is TRBV9; D is possibly TRBD1 (6 bases). The CDR3 has 15 amino acids. V shed 3 bases and J shed 5 bases, with 18 bases lying between them. CDR1 is SGDLS, CDR2 YYNGEE, per germline.

The gene calls are TRBV30 and TRBJ1-5, with D uncertain. V lost 0 bases to trimming and J lost 1 base, with 4 bases between them. Germline assignment: CDR1 GTSNPN and CDR2 SVGIG (reference sequence). The CDR3 totals 13 residues. CDR3 residues: CAWSVTSNQPQHF. CDR3 DNA: TGTGCCTGGAGTGTTACAAGCAATCAGCCCCAGCATTTT.

The rearrangement links TRBV14 to TRBJ1-4, with D possibly TRBD1 on 6 matching bases. The germline V gene encodes CDR1 SGHDN and CDR2 FVKESK. The V and J ends lost 4 bases and 7 bases respectively, with 16 bases between them. This CDR3 spans 15 amino acids. The CDR3 spells CASSPWGRGSEKLFF. DNA of the CDR3: TGTGCCAGCAGCCCGTGGGGCAGGGGAAGTGAAAAACTGTTTTTT. Full variable domain (missing parts from reference TRBV14 and TRBJ1-4): EAGVTQFPSHSVIEKGQTVTLRCDPISGHDNLYWYRRVMGKEIKFLLHFVKESKQDESGMPNNRFLAERTGGTYSTLKVQPAELEDSGVYFCASSPWGRGSEKLFFGSGTQLSVL.

This chain links TRBV5-8 with TRBJ2-4; 14 bases are a match to TRBD2. Germline CDR1 SGHTS, CDR2 YDEGEE. V trimming: 5 bases; J trimming: 15 bases; junction bases outside the gene matches: 16. The CDR3 totals 16 residues. The CDR3 region is CASRELRLAGGHRRYF. CDR3 nucleotide sequence: TGTGCCAGCAGGGAGCTAAGACTAGCGGGGGGGCACCGTCGGTACTTC.

V gene TRBV28 combines with J gene TRBJ1-1, with D possibly being TRBD1 (5 bases). The V end was cut by 7 bases, the J end by 3 bases, with 15 bases between. This CDR3 has 14 amino acids. In germline, CDR1 is MDHEN, CDR2 SYDVKM. The chain's CDR3 is CASTLMGGYTEAFF. The DNA of the CDR3 is TGTGCCAGCACTCTGATGGGGGGATACACTGAAGCTTTCTTT.